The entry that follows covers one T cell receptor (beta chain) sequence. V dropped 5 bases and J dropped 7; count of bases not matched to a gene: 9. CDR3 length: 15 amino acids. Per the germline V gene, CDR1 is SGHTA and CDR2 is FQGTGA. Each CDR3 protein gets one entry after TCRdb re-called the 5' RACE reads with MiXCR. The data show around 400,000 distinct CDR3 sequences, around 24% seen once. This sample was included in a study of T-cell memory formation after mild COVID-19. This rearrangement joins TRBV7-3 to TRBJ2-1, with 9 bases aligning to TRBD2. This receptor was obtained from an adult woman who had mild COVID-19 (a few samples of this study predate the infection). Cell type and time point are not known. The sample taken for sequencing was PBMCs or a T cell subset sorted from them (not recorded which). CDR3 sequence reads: CASSPPGAGGNEQFF. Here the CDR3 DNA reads TGTGCCAGCAGCCCGCCCGGCGCGGGAGGGAATGAGCAGTTCTTC.